One sample yielded the 29 T cell receptor beta chains listed below, sequenced in a study of shared clonotypes between healthy human individuals. This table comes from immunoSEQ multiplex PCR, and its TCRdb copy is limited to in-frame clones, with some not included. The sample has under 750,000 clones; approximately 72% are singletons. Source material: memory CD4+ T cells sorted from blood. Subset in this sample: CD45RA-negative fraction. The origin of the receptors is a woman aged 25 to 39 in good health.

J is TRBJ2-5 and V is TRBV5-1, with D perhaps matching TRBD2 (7 bases). In germline, CDR1 is SGHRS, CDR2 YFSETQ. The CDR3 length is 14 residues. V was cut by 1 base and J by 5 bases, with 12 bases left in between. The CDR3 DNA is TGCGCCAGCAGCTTGAAACAGGGAGGGGAGACCCAGTACTTC. Encoded protein: CASSLKQGGETQYF.

The rearrangement links TRBV7-9 to TRBJ2-1; 12 bases map to TRBD2. The CDR3 consists of 15 residues. The V gene end was trimmed by 7 bases and the J gene end by 8 bases; junction bases not matched to a gene: 9. CDR1 and CDR2 (germline): SEHNR, FQNEAQ (reference sequence). CDR3 protein: CASTSTSGSWHEQFF. Written as DNA, the CDR3 is TGTGCCAGCACCTCGACTAGCGGGAGCTGGCATGAGCAGTTCTTC. The whole variable domain, remainder taken from reference TRBV7-9 and TRBJ2-1, is DTGVSQNPRHKITKRGQNVTFRCDPISEHNRLYWYRQTLGQGPEFLTYFQNEAQLEKSRLLSDRFSAERPKGSFSTLEIQRTEQGDSAMYLCASTSTSGSWHEQFFGPGTRLTVL.

The rearrangement uses TRBV11-2 and TRBJ2-5, with D unresolved. This CDR3 contains 13 residues. Trimming cost V 4 bases and J 1 base, with 7 bases left between them. The germline gives CDR1 SGHAT, CDR2 FQNNGV. CDR3 sequence reads: CASSSRVQETQYF. In DNA form, the CDR3 reads TGTGCCAGCAGCTCCCGAGTCCAAGAGACCCAGTACTTC.

The CDR3 region is CASSRRQGSEKLFF. The CDR3 nucleotides read TGTGCCAGCAGCCGCCGACAGGGATCTGAAAAACTGTTTTTT. The chain carries TRBV6-6 and TRBJ1-4; the match to TRBD1 covers 7 bases. The germline CDR1 and CDR2 sequences are MNHNY and SVGAGI (reference sequence). J gave up 7 bases and V 6 bases, and 8 bases lay outside the gene matches. The CDR3 has 14 residues.

The CDR3 DNA is TGTGCCAGCAGCCAAGAGGGCGGAAACCCCCTCAATGAGCAGTTCTTC. It encodes CASSQEGGNPLNEQFF. The gene calls are TRBV4-2 and TRBJ2-1; D is unresolved. V was pared by 0 bases and J by 6 bases, with 15 bases between. CDR3 length: 16 amino acids. Germline lookup yields CDR1 LGHNA and CDR2 YNFKEQ.

In DNA form, the CDR3 reads TGTGCCAGCACCGGGGACGGGGGCTACGAGCAGTACTTC. This encodes CASTGDGGYEQYF. The rearrangement joins TRBV6-5 to TRBJ2-7; tentatively, D is TRBD2 (6 bases). Per germline, CDR1 MNHEY and CDR2 SVGAGI. The V gene lost 7 bases and the J gene lost 3 bases, with 13 bases spanning the gap. This CDR3 is 13 amino acids long.

As concerns this clone: One base separates it from a far larger clone, so it is likely a read error. The chain combines TRBV30 with TRBJ2-5; 8 positions match TRBD2. The CDR3 loop spans 13 amino acids. With 5 bases clipped from V and 2 bases from J, the junction kept 4 bases outside the gene matches. Germline V gene lookup returns CDR1 GTSNPN and CDR2 SVGIG (reference sequence). CDR3 residues: CAWATGGQETQYF. The CDR3, as DNA: TGTGCCTGGGCGACGGGAGGGCAAGAGACCCAGTACTTC. Together with reference TRBV30 and TRBJ2-5, the CDR3 gives the full variable domain: SQTIHQWPATLVQPVGSPLSLECTVEGTSNPNLYWYRQAAGRGLQLLFYSVGIGQISSEVPQNLSASRPQDRQFILSSKKLLLSDSGFYLCAWATGGQETQYFGPGTRLLVL.

The gene calls are TRBV6-4 and TRBJ2-7, with 10 positions matching TRBD1. In germline, CDR1 is MRHNA, CDR2 SNTAGT. This CDR3 has 13 amino acids. The junction had 1 base not matched to a gene; V was cut back by 8 bases and J by 0 bases. The CDR3 protein is CASGDRGSYEQYF. DNA of the CDR3: TGTGCCAGCGGGGACAGGGGCTCCTACGAGCAGTACTTC.

The chain couples TRBV19 to TRBJ2-7; 10 bases fit TRBD2. The CDR3 consists of 15 residues. Per the germline V gene, CDR1 is LNHDA and CDR2 is SQIVND (reference sequence). V lost 3 bases and J lost 1; bases outside the gene matches: 3. DNA for the CDR3: TGTGCCAGTAGTATGGGGACTAGCGCTTCCTACGAGCAGTACTTC. This sequence encodes CASSMGTSASYEQYF.

The V and J genes are TRBV7-2 and TRBJ2-1, with 8 positions matching TRBD2. Germline CDR1 reads SGHTA; CDR2 reads FQGNSA. V shed 1 base and J 15 bases; nucleotides not matched to a gene: 8. This CDR3 is built from 13 residues. CDR3 coding DNA: TGTGCCAGCAGCTTAGATCAGCGGGAGTGGTGGTTCTTC. Protein: CASSLDQREWWFF.

The chain couples TRBV11-3 to TRBJ2-3, with TRBD2 identical over 13 bases. The junction had 9 bases not matched to a gene; V was cut back by 4 bases and J by 2 bases. CDR1 is SGHNT and CDR2 is YENEEA in the germline V gene. This CDR3 has 18 amino acids. CDR3 in amino acids: CASSYGGGLAGNTDTQYF. In DNA, the CDR3 is TGTGCCAGCAGCTACGGTGGGGGACTAGCGGGAAACACAGATACGCAGTATTTT. The whole variable domain, remainder taken from reference TRBV11-3 and TRBJ2-3, is EAGVVQSPRYKIIEKKQPVAFWCNPISGHNTLYWYLQNLGQGPELLIRYENEEAVDDSQLPKDRFSAERLKGVDSTLKIQPAELGDSAVYLCASSYGGGLAGNTDTQYFGPGTRLTVL.

There are a few counts of this clone. This chain links TRBV7-9 with TRBJ2-7; D ambiguous. CDR1 is SEHNR, CDR2 FQNEAQ, per germline (reference sequence). The CDR3 is 12 residues long. V was shortened by 1 base and J by 4 bases, with 5 bases between the two germline ends. CDR3 protein: CASSLEWYEQYF. The DNA for the CDR3 is TGTGCCAGCAGCTTAGAGTGGTACGAGCAGTACTTC.

Details on this clone: The likely explanation is a read error, given a far larger clone one base away. As DNA, the CDR3 is TGCGCCAGCAGCCGGGACAGTCTCATCTACGAGCAGTACTTC. Protein: CASSRDSLIYEQYF. The chain employs TRBV5-1 and TRBJ2-7; TRBD1 agrees at 7 bases. Germline assignment: CDR1 SGHRS and CDR2 YFSETQ. Trimming took 4 bases from V and 3 from J; bases not matched to a gene: 7. The CDR3 runs 14 residues. Full variable domain (rest looked up from reference TRBV5-1 and TRBJ2-7): KAGVTQTPRYLIKTRGQQVTLSCSPISGHRSVSWYQQTPGQGLQFLFEYFSETQRNKGNFPGRFSGRQFSNSRSEMNVSTLELGDSALYLCASSRDSLIYEQYFGPGTRLTVT.

The J gene is TRBJ2-7, the V gene TRBV7-2; D is perhaps TRBD2 (7 bases). In germline, CDR1 is SGHTA, CDR2 FQGNSA. The CDR3 is 17 residues long. V was shortened by 4 bases and J by 2 bases, with 21 bases between the two germline ends. As DNA, the CDR3 is TGTGCCAGCAGCTCTTTGGGGAGGGGGTCCCTTCCCTACGAGCAGTACTTC. It translates to CASSSLGRGSLPYEQYF.

This clone has more than one count but fewer than ten. The chain combines TRBV14 with TRBJ1-1; no reliable D call. Trimming removed 2 bases at V and 0 bases at J, with 22 bases between. The germline V gene has CDR1 SGHDN and CDR2 FVKESK. This CDR3 has 19 amino acids. CDR3 sequence reads: CASSQLPQTDYQMNTEAFF. The CDR3 nucleotides are TGTGCCAGCAGCCAACTGCCCCAGACGGATTATCAGATGAACACTGAAGCTTTCTTT.

The V call is TRBV12-5, the J call TRBJ1-5, with TRBD1 identical over 9 bases. This CDR3 contains 17 residues. Germline loops: CDR1 LGHNT, CDR2 FRNRAP. The trim removed 1 base at V and 9 bases at J, leaving 13 bases unmatched. CDR3 in amino acids: CASGLAPPGQGVGPQHF. The CDR3 DNA reads TGTGCTAGTGGTTTGGCACCTCCGGGACAGGGCGTTGGGCCCCAGCATTTT.

This chain uses TRBV4-1 with TRBJ2-5, with 7 bases identical to TRBD2. From germline, CDR1 is MGHRA and CDR2 YSYEKL. This CDR3 contains 18 residues. Unmatched junction bases numbered 11, after V lost 1 base and J lost 0 bases. The CDR3 is CASSQGTSANPHQETQYF. The CDR3 coding sequence is TGCGCCAGCAGCCAAGGAACTAGCGCGAACCCCCACCAAGAGACCCAGTACTTC.

This clone occurred once. The chain links TRBV2 to TRBJ1-1; TRBD1 is a possible D gene (6 bases). The CDR3 runs 14 residues. Germline V gene sequence: CDR1 SNHLY, CDR2 FYNNEI. V was cut by 4 bases and J by 3 bases, with 12 bases left in between. The CDR3 DNA sequence: TGTGCCAGCAGTGTGACAGGATTGGACACTGAAGCTTTCTTT. Translation: CASSVTGLDTEAFF.

V usage is TRBV28 and J usage is TRBJ2-7; possibly TRBD1 for D (8 bases). Trimming took 4 bases from V and 6 from J, leaving 16 bases between them. This CDR3 region has 14 residues. Germline CDR1 reads MDHEN; CDR2 reads SYDVKM. The CDR3: CASSYEQGGSEQYF. For the CDR3, the DNA is TGTGCCAGCAGTTACGAACAGGGGGGGTCCGAGCAGTACTTC.

The table lists this clone with many counts. Other DNA sequences from this sample encode an identical CDR3 as well. The chain combines TRBV7-9 with TRBJ2-5, with no clear D. CDR1 SEHNR and CDR2 FQNEAQ come from the germline V gene (reference sequence). Trimming took off 1 base at V and 2 bases at J, with 2 bases between the two ends. This CDR3 has 12 residues. CDR3 in amino acids: CASSLGQETQYF. CDR3 in DNA: TGTGCCAGCAGCTTAGGTCAAGAGACCCAGTACTTC.

This clone was observed once. The gene calls are TRBV5-6 and TRBJ2-7; 10 nucleotides match TRBD1. Germline values: CDR1 SGHDT, CDR2 YYEEEE. This CDR3 has 14 residues. J gave up 9 bases and V 0 bases, and 6 bases lay outside the gene matches. DNA for the CDR3: TGTGCCAGCAGCTTGGTCGACAGGGGGCTGGCGCAGTACTTC. Amino acid sequence: CASSLVDRGLAQYF.

CDR3 coding DNA: TGTGCCAGCAGCACCTCTAGGGCTGAGCAGTTCTTC. Its translation: CASSTSRAEQFF. This sequence joins TRBV13 and TRBJ2-1; D is ambiguous. With 5 bases removed from V and 9 bases from J, the gap between germline ends came to 11 bases. Per the germline V gene, CDR1 is PRHDT and CDR2 is FYEKMQ (reference sequence). This CDR3 region has 12 residues. Looking up the rest from reference TRBV13 and TRBJ2-1 gives the full variable domain: AAGVIQSPRHLIKEKRETATLKCYPIPRHDTVYWYQQGPGQDPQFLISFYEKMQSDKGSIPDRFSAQQFSDYHSELNMSSLELGDSALYFCASSTSRAEQFFGPGTRLTVL.

The chain has TRBV6-6 and TRBJ2-7, with 7 bases identical to TRBD2. CDR3 size: 14 residues. Losses at the gene ends were 6 bases for V and 0 bases for J; bases not matched to a gene: 5. Looked up from germline, CDR1 is MNHNY and CDR2 is SVGAGI (reference sequence). In DNA, the CDR3 is TGTGCCAGCAGACCCAGCGGGGACTCCTACGAGCAGTACTTC. This gives the protein CASRPSGDSYEQYF.

The V call is TRBV4-2, the J call TRBJ2-2; 8 bases agree with TRBD2. Trimming at V came to 3 bases and at J to 7 bases, leaving 13 bases not matched to a gene. CDR3 size: 17 residues. Germline-derived CDR1 and CDR2 are LGHNA and YNFKEQ. CDR3 in amino acids: CASSQGNLAGSVGELFF. CDR3 bases: TGTGCCAGCAGCCAGGGGAACTTAGCGGGGTCAGTCGGGGAGCTGTTTTTT.

The rearrangement links TRBV27 to TRBJ1-5; D perhaps matches TRBD1 (6 bases). The V gene lost 6 bases and the J gene lost 4 bases, with 16 bases spanning the gap. The germline gives CDR1 MNHEY, CDR2 SMNVEV (reference sequence). The CDR3 sequence is 15 residues long. The CDR3 sequence: CASRTDRSTNQPQHF. The CDR3 coding sequence is TGTGCCAGCAGAACCGACAGGTCTACGAATCAGCCCCAGCATTTT.

The rearrangement uses TRBV18 and TRBJ1-2; the D gene is possibly TRBD1 (6 bases). The CDR3 length is 15 residues. Germline V gene lookup returns CDR1 KGHSH and CDR2 LQKENI. V lost 3 bases and J 4 bases, leaving 15 bases between the germline ends. CDR3 sequence: CASSPAGQGLYGYTF. The CDR3 bases are TGTGCCAGCTCACCTGCGGGGCAGGGGCTCTATGGCTACACCTTC.

The rearrangement joins TRBV7-9 to TRBJ1-2; TRBD1 matches 8 bases. V lost 6 bases to trimming and J lost 5 bases; unmatched junction nucleotides: 8. CDR1 and CDR2 (germline): SEHNR, FQNEAQ (reference sequence). The CDR3 has 14 amino acids. The CDR3 DNA is TGTGCCAGCAGATCGGACAGGGTCGGGTATGGCTACACCTTC. This codes for CASRSDRVGYGYTF.

The chain combines TRBV28 with TRBJ2-2; no firm D call. Germline values: CDR1 MDHEN, CDR2 SYDVKM. The V and J ends lost 2 bases and 6 bases respectively, with 10 bases between them. CDR3 length: 14 amino acids. CDR3 protein: CASSLGPTPGELFF. The CDR3 region has the DNA TGTGCCAGCAGTTTAGGGCCAACCCCCGGGGAGCTGTTTTTT.

The chain carries TRBV6-1 and TRBJ1-1, with D hard to call. The CDR3 extends over 13 amino acids. Trimming left V 2 bases short and J 4 bases short, with 8 bases between. The germline CDR1 and CDR2 sequences are MNHNS and SASEGT. The CDR3 is CASSESSFTEAFF. The CDR3 coding sequence is TGTGCCAGCAGTGAATCGAGTTTCACTGAAGCTTTCTTT.